The 6 T cell receptor beta chains in this list originate from one sample, sequenced in a study of T cell responses to AZD1222 COVID-19 vaccine. TCRdb's copy holds only in-frame clones and misses some; the assay was immunoSEQ multiplex PCR. This table has about 94,000 clones, 85% appearing once. The sample in question was peripheral blood, obtained 28 days after the second AZD1222 dose. These receptor sequences come from an adult who received the AZD1222 COVID-19 vaccine.

The chain carries TRBV28 and TRBJ2-7; D is perhaps TRBD1 (6 bases). Trimming stripped 6 bases from V and 9 bases from J, with 21 bases between. CDR1 MDHEN and CDR2 SYDVKM come from the germline V gene. The CDR3 is made up of 14 amino acids. CDR3 DNA: TGTGCCAGCAGCCCACCCCCTGCAGGGGCAGGGCAGTACTTC. This encodes CASSPPPAGAGQYF.

The rearrangement uses TRBV20-1 and TRBJ1-2; 8 bases line up with TRBD1. Trimming cost V 4 bases and J 13 bases; bases outside gene matches: 8. The CDR3 is made up of 11 amino acids. Germline loops: CDR1 DFQATT, CDR2 SNEGSKA (reference sequence). CDR3 loop: CSATRTGLGTF. The CDR3 DNA is TGCAGTGCTACAAGGACAGGGCTCGGCACCTTC.

The chain recombines TRBV19 with TRBJ2-7; D is perhaps TRBD1 or TRBD2 (5 bases each). This CDR3 region has 12 residues. Germline CDR1 reads LNHDA; CDR2 reads SQIVND (reference sequence). The ends were cut back, 9 bases at V and 3 bases at J, with 12 bases in the middle. The CDR3 sequence is CASLGDVYEQYF. Here the CDR3 DNA reads TGTGCCAGCTTGGGGGACGTCTACGAGCAGTACTTC.

This chain joins TRBV5-1 and TRBJ1-5; possible D gene TRBD1, 5 bases. The CDR3 loop spans 15 amino acids. Germline V CDR1 and CDR2: SGHRS, YFSETQ. V was pared by 0 bases and J by 7 bases, with 14 bases between. This chain's CDR3 is CASSLVPGTDQPQHF. In nucleotides, the CDR3 is TGCGCCAGCAGCTTGGTTCCAGGGACGGACCAGCCCCAGCATTTT.

J is TRBJ2-1 and V is TRBV7-9; a weak D match, TRBD1 (6 bases). The CDR3 covers 15 residues. V lost 2 bases, J lost 6 bases, and 14 bases lay in between. CDR1 is SEHNR, CDR2 FQNEAQ, per germline (reference sequence). The CDR3, as DNA: TGTGCCAGCAGCTTATTTTCAGGGGAAGGCAATGAGCAGTTCTTC. It specifies CASSLFSGEGNEQFF.

This clone was detected only a few times. The rearrangement uses TRBV5-6 and TRBJ1-4; 7 bases fit TRBD1. Per germline, CDR1 SGHDT and CDR2 YYEEEE. With V trimmed by 4 bases and J by 8 bases, 8 bases remained unmatched. CDR3 size: 14 residues. The CDR3 spells CASSLGQVGEKLFF. Here the CDR3 DNA reads TGTGCCAGCAGCCTAGGACAGGTCGGCGAAAAACTGTTTTTT.